This TCR beta chain came from a study of blood T cell repertoires in COVID-19. Assay used: immunoSEQ multiplex PCR; TCRdb lists only in-frame clones, some missing. The sample has 190,000 or so clones, roughly 90% seen once. This CDR3 has 16 amino acids. Trimming took 1 base from V and 0 from J, leaving 13 bases between them. Germline CDR1 reads GTSNPN; CDR2 reads SVGIG (reference sequence). The chain uses TRBV30 and TRBJ2-4, with D possibly being TRBD1 (5 bases). Sequenced material: PBMCs or T cells enriched from blood (not recorded which). This TCR derives from a woman aged 18-30 years who had recovered from COVID-19. The CDR3 loop reads CAWSADSLLAKNIQYF. CDR3 nucleotides: TGTGCCTGGAGTGCCGACAGCCTACTAGCCAAAAACATTCAGTACTTC.